This T cell receptor (beta chain) comes out of a study of identical twins. Findings and limits, study-wide: Fewer insertions were carried by abundant cord blood beta clonotypes, but none was seen in memory repertoires.

Template switching added a universal primer site, and cDNA bore unique molecular identifiers. TCRdb ran MiXCR on the 5' RACE reads and lists one entry per CDR3 protein. Of under 450,000 distinct CDR3 sequences in the sample, about 18% are singletons; the top ten hold 9.5% to 15%. Germline CDR1 is SGDLS and CDR2 is YYNGEE. V gave up 0 bases and J gave up 9 bases, with 15 bases separating them. This CDR3 has 15 amino acids. In this sample, this clonotype turned up many times. Its antigen remains unidentified. This receptor was obtained from a man aged 50-59 years in good health. Specimen: naive T cells sorted from blood. The chain recombines TRBV9 with TRBJ2-2; D tentatively fits TRBD1 or TRBD2 (5 bases each). CDR3 protein: CASSVEGTRSRELFF. CDR3 coding DNA: TGTGCCAGCAGCGTAGAGGGGACGCGGTCCCGGGAGCTGTTTTTT.